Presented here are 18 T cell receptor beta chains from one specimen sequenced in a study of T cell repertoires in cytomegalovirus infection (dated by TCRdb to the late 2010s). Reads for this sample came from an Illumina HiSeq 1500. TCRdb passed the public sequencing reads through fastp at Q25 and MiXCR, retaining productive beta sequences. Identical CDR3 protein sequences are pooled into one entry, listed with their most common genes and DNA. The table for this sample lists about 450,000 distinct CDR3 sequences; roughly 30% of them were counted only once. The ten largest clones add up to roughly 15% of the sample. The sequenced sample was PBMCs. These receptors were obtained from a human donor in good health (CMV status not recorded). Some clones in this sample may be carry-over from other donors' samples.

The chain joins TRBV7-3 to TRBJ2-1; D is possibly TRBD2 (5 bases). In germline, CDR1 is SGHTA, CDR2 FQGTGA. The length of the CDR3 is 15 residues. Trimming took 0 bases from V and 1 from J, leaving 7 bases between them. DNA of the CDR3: TGTGCCAGCAGCTTAACACCGGGATCCTACAATGAGCAGTTCTTC. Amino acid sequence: CASSLTPGSYNEQFF.

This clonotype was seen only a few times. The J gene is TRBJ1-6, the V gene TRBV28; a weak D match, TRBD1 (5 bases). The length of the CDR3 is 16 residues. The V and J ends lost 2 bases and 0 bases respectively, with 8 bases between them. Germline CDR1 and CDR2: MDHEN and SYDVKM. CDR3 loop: CASSLQGGSYNSPLHF. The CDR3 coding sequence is TGTGCCAGCAGTTTACAGGGTGGCTCCTATAATTCACCCCTCCACTTT.

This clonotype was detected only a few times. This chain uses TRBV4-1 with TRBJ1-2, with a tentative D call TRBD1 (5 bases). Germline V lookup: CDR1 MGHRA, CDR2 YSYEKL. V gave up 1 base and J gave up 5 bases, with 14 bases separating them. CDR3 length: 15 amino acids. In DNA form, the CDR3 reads TGCGCCAGCAGCCAAGGAAGTGGGGGGAGGTATGGCTACACCTTC. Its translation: CASSQGSGGRYGYTF.

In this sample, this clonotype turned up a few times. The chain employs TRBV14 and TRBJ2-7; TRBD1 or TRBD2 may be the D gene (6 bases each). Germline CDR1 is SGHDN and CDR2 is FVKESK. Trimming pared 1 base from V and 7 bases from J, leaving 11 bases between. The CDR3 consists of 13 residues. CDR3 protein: CASSQVRGGEQYF. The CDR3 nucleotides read TGTGCCAGCAGCCAAGTGAGAGGGGGGGAGCAGTACTTC.

The CDR3 spells CASVRQEPQYF. CDR3 coding DNA: TGTGCCAGCGTCCGTCAGGAGCCCCAGTACTTC. The chain employs TRBV2 and TRBJ2-5; D gene ambiguous. Germline assignment: CDR1 SNHLY and CDR2 FYNNEI. The V and J ends lost 8 bases and 9 bases respectively, with 13 bases between them. This CDR3 has 11 amino acids.

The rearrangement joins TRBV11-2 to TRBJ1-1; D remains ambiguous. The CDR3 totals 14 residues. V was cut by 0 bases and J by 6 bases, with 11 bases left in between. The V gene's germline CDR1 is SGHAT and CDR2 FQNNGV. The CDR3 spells CASSLEMDGAEAFF. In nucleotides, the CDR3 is TGTGCCAGCAGCTTAGAGATGGATGGAGCTGAAGCTTTCTTT.

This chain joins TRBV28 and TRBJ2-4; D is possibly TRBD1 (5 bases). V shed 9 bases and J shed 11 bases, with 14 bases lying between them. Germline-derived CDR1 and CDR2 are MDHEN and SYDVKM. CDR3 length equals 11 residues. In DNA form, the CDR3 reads TGTGCCAGTGTTTATAAAGGGGTTCAGTACTTC. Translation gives CASVYKGVQYF.

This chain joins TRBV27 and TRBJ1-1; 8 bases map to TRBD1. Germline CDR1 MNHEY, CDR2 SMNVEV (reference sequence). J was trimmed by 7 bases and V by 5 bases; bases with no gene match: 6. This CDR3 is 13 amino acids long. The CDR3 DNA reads TGTGCCAGCAGTCGCAGGGGGCTGATTGAAGCTTTCTTT. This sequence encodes CASSRRGLIEAFF.

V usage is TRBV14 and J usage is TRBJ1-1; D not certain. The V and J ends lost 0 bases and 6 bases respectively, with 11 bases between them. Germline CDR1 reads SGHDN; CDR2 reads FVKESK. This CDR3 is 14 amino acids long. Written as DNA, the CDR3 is TGTGCCAGCAGCCAAGAATTTCGAGCGTCTGAAGCTTTCTTT. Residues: CASSQEFRASEAFF.

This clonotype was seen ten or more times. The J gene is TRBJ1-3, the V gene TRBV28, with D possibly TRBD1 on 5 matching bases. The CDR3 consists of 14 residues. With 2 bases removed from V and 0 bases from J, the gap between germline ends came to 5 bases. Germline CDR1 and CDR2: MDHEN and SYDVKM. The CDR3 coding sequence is TGTGCCAGCAGTTTAGGGGCCTCTGGAAACACCATATATTTT. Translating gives CASSLGASGNTIYF.

In DNA, the CDR3 is TGTGCCAGCAGTTACGTTATGACTAGTGGGATGGACTACAATGAGCAGTTCTTC. Encoded protein: CASSYVMTSGMDYNEQFF. J is TRBJ2-1 and V is TRBV6-6; D may be TRBD2 (6 bases). Germline V gene lookup returns CDR1 MNHNY and CDR2 SVGAGI (reference sequence). The CDR3 spans 18 residues. The V gene lost 2 bases and the J gene lost 3 bases, with 20 bases spanning the gap.

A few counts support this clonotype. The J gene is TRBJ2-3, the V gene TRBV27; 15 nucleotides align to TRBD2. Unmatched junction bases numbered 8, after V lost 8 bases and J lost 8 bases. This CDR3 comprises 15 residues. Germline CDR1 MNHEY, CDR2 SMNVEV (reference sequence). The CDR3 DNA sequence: TGTGCCAGCGGACTAGCGGGGGGGAAGGGAGTTACGCAGTATTTT. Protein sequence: CASGLAGGKGVTQYF.

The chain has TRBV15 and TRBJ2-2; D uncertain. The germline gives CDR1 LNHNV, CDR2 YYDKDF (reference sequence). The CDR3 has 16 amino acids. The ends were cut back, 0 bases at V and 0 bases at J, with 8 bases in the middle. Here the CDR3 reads CATSREDSSNTGELFF. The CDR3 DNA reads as TGTGCCACCAGCAGAGAGGATAGCTCGAACACCGGGGAGCTGTTTTTT. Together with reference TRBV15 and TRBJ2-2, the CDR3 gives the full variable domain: DAMVIQNPRYQVTQFGKPVTLSCSQTLNHNVMYWYQQKSSQAPKLLFHYYDKDFNNEADTPDNFQSRRPNTSFCFLDIRSPGLGDTAMYLCATSREDSSNTGELFFGEGSRLTVL.

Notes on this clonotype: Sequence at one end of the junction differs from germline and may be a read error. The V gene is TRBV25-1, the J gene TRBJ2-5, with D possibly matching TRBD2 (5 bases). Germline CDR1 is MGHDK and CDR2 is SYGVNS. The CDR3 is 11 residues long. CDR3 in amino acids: CASSEGETPDF. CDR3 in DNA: TGTGCCAGCAGTGAGGGAGAGACCCCTGACTTC.

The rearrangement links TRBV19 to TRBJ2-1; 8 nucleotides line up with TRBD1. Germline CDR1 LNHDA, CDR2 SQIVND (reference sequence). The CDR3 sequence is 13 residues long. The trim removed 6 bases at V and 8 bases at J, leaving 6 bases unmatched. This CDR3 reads CASSPTGEDEQFF. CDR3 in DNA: TGTGCCAGTAGCCCGACAGGGGAGGATGAGCAGTTCTTC.

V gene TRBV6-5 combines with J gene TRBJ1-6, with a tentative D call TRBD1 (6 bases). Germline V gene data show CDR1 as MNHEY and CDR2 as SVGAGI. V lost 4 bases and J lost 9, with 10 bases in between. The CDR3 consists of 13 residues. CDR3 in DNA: TGTGCCAGCAGTTTCACAGGGTTTTCACCCCTCCACTTT. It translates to CASSFTGFSPLHF.

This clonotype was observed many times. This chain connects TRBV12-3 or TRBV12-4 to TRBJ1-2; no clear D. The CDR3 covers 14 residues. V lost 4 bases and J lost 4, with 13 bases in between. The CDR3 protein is CASSYSGSGYGYTF. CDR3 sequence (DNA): TGTGCCAGCAGTTACTCGGGGTCCGGCTATGGCTACACCTTC.

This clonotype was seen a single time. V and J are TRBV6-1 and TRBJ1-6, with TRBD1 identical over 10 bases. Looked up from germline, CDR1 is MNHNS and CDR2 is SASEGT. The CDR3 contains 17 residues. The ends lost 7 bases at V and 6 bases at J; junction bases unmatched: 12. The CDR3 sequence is CASKTAGQGLSNSPLHF. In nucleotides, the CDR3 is TGTGCCAGCAAGACCGCGGGACAGGGGCTGAGTAATTCACCCCTCCACTTT.